This entry lists 9 T cell receptor beta chains sequenced from one sample in a study of Ad26.COV2.S vaccination and SARS-CoV-2 variants. Produced via immunoSEQ multiplex PCR; TCRdb's table is partial and in-frame only. The data hold about 250,000 clones, with approximately 90% observed a single time. Treatment: about 20 received Ad26.COV2.S at low or high dose, single or two shots; about 5 received placebo; per-sample allocation not given. It was on day 63 after the first vaccine or placebo injection that samples were taken. This specimen was peripheral blood, taken in a trial of Ad26.COV2.S vaccine versus placebo. These receptors came from a person aged 18-65 years who received the Ad26.COV2.S COVID-19 vaccine or a placebo.

The count of this clone is one. The V gene is TRBV18, the J gene TRBJ2-2, with 10 positions matching TRBD2. CDR1 KGHSH and CDR2 LQKENI come from the germline V gene. The CDR3 runs to 16 residues. After removal of 3 bases from V and 4 bases from J, the junction contained 5 bases not matched to a gene. This CDR3 reads CASSPGLAGATGELFF. The CDR3 DNA reads TGTGCCAGCTCACCGGGTCTAGCGGGAGCCACCGGGGAGCTGTTTTTT.

This chain links TRBV2 with TRBJ1-4, with TRBD1 identical over 12 bases. Looked up from germline, CDR1 is SNHLY and CDR2 is FYNNEI. Losses at the gene ends were 5 bases for V and 9 bases for J; bases not matched to a gene: 4. The CDR3 covers 14 residues. This CDR3 is CASSSGQGAQKLFF. The CDR3 bases are TGTGCCAGCAGTTCGGGACAGGGGGCACAAAAACTGTTTTTT.

The CDR3 reads CASSLVGLPYEQYV. The CDR3 coding sequence is TGCGCCAGCAGCTTGGTGGGACTGCCCTACGAGCAGTACGTC. This sequence joins TRBV5-1 and TRBJ2-7; a weak D match, TRBD2 (6 bases). This CDR3 contains 14 residues. The germline V gene encodes CDR1 SGHRS and CDR2 YFSETQ. Trimming pared 0 bases from V and 2 bases from J, leaving 9 bases between.

The chain recombines TRBV7-2 with TRBJ2-1, with 11 bases lining up with TRBD2. CDR3 length equals 15 residues. J was trimmed by 8 bases and V by 4 bases; bases with no gene match: 7. Germline assignment: CDR1 SGHTA and CDR2 FQGNSA. CDR3 in amino acids: CASSSLSGGADEQFF. The CDR3, as DNA: TGTGCCAGCAGCTCACTTAGCGGGGGGGCCGATGAGCAGTTCTTC.

This clone was seen only once. The rearrangement joins TRBV9 to TRBJ1-6; 8 bases match TRBD1. Germline CDR1 and CDR2: SGDLS and YYNGEE. The CDR3 contains 18 residues. The V segment lost 3 bases and the J segment 7 bases; nucleotides outside the gene matches: 15. The CDR3 DNA reads TGTGCCAGCAGCGAAGAAACAGGGGGAGAGGTAATCAATTCACCCCTCCACTTT. Amino acid sequence: CASSEETGGEVINSPLHF. Variable domain in full (rest from reference TRBV9 and TRBJ1-6): DSGVTQTPKHLITATGQRVTLRCSPRSGDLSVYWYQQSLDQGLQFLIQYYNGEERAKGNILERFSAQQFPDLHSELNLSSLELGDSALYFCASSEETGGEVINSPLHFGNGTRLTVT.

This clone has only one observation. CDR3 DNA: TGTGCCAGCGGCTACCAGTGGACCACTGAAGCTTTCTTT. Its translation: CASGYQWTTEAFF. V usage is TRBV27 and J usage is TRBJ1-1; D call uncertain. The ends were cut back, 8 bases at V and 4 bases at J, with 14 bases in the middle. The CDR3 is 13 amino acids. Germline V gives CDR1 MNHEY, CDR2 SMNVEV (reference sequence).

Here the CDR3 reads CSVEARASGATPRTDTQYF. The DNA of the CDR3 is TGCAGCGTTGAAGCACGGGCTAGCGGGGCGACTCCGCGCACAGATACGCAGTATTTT. The chain recombines TRBV29-1 with TRBJ2-3; 9 nucleotides align to TRBD2. CDR3 length equals 19 residues. After removal of 1 base from V and 1 base from J, the junction contained 15 bases not matched to a gene. CDR1 and CDR2 (germline): SQVTM, ANQGSEA.

This CDR3 is CASSFSGRAKIANTGELFF. DNA of the CDR3: TGTGCCAGTAGTTTTAGCGGGAGGGCAAAAATCGCGAACACCGGGGAGCTGTTTTTT. The V call is TRBV19, the J call TRBJ2-2; 11 bases match TRBD2. V lost 5 bases to trimming and J lost 0 bases; unmatched junction nucleotides: 11. Germline V gives CDR1 LNHDA, CDR2 SQIVND (reference sequence). CDR3 size: 19 residues.

The genes are TRBV18 and TRBJ2-2; maybe TRBD1 (6 bases). Trimming removed 6 bases from V and 3 bases from J, with 17 bases in between. This CDR3 has 16 residues. Germline V gives CDR1 KGHSH, CDR2 LQKENI. CDR3 amino acids: CASSLVSGADTGELFF. The CDR3 bases are TGTGCCAGCTCCCTCGTCTCAGGGGCCGACACCGGGGAGCTGTTTTTT.